This T cell receptor beta chain was observed in a study of Ad26.COV2.S vaccination and SARS-CoV-2 variants. Study-level results: Those who received vaccine or placebo ended up with similar non-spike TCR breadth. Substantial breadth was reported for post-vaccination spike-specific CD8+ and CD4+ T cells.

Sequencing was performed with immunoSEQ multiplex PCR; in TCRdb, only in-frame clones are kept and a portion is missing. Of approximately 500,000 clones in the sample, 87% were seen once. Indicated treatment: some 20 received Ad26.COV2.S at low or high dose, single or two shots; 5 received placebo; per-sample allocation not given. Samples were taken on day 63 after the first vaccine or placebo injection. Recruitment in Boston yielded a donor of adult age, 18-55 years. Points on this clone: As yet, its antigen is unknown.

The CDR3 covers 10 residues. V shed 8 bases and J shed 5 bases, with 4 bases lying between them. Germline V lookup: CDR1 MDHEN, CDR2 SYDVKM. Sequences were derived from peripheral blood, sampled in a trial of Ad26.COV2.S vaccine versus placebo. The chain combines TRBV28 with TRBJ1-3; D is unclear. The TCR comes from a person aged 18 to 65 who received the Ad26.COV2.S COVID-19 vaccine or a placebo. The CDR3 spells CASGRNTIYF. In DNA, the CDR3 is TGTGCCAGCGGGCGAAACACCATATATTTT.